This TCR beta chain was documented in a study of cytomegalovirus exposure and HLA in healthy donors. The PCR contained 60 Vbeta and 13 Jbeta primers. The method was immunoSEQ multiplex PCR; TCRdb's version includes in-frame clones alone and lacks a portion of them. The repertoire has 150,000 to 200,000 clones, 75% to 90% of them found once; the top ten carry about 4%. The CDR3 is 17 residues long. The V gene lost 3 bases and the J gene lost 6 bases, with 23 bases spanning the gap. Per germline, CDR1 SGHVS and CDR2 FQNEAQ. General study results and limits: Prior analysis indicated that the majority of TCR beta V segments exhibited productivity approximately 90% or approximately 30% of the time.

On this clone: What it binds is not known.

This sequence was found in a man aged 50-59 years in good health and CMV-seropositive. Input material: PBMCs. This sequence joins TRBV7-8 and TRBJ1-2; the D gene is possibly TRBD1 (5 bases). The CDR3 spells CASSFDDLRASGDGYTF. The CDR3 bases are TGTGCCAGCAGCTTCGATGACCTCAGGGCCTCAGGAGATGGCTACACCTTC.